The present T cell receptor (beta chain) was sequenced within a study of blood T cell repertoires in COVID-19. Study background: Samples of COVID-19 (acute and convalescent) were obtained from the United States, Italy and Spain. T cells, B-cell-depleted T cells, or PBMCs provided the cDNA or gDNA that served as material.

Per the original methods: Counts of nucleated cells, estimated from reference gene primer amplification, were obtained. Measured with immunoSEQ multiplex PCR; TCRdb has only the in-frame clones, and not every one. From that table come the V and J calls and clone size; the DNA was used to work out D and trimming. The sample has 250,000 or so clones; 87% are singletons. The CDR3 extends over 14 amino acids. Germline values: CDR1 SGHAT, CDR2 FQNNGV. The V gene lost 8 bases and the J gene lost 2 bases, with 16 bases spanning the gap. This TCR derives from a man younger than 35 with active or convalescent COVID-19. This chain links TRBV11-2 with TRBJ2-7; maybe TRBD2 (6 bases). The specimen was peripheral blood. The DNA for the CDR3 is TGTGCCAGCTTTGGCGGGACCCAGCCCTACGAGCAGTACTTC. It encodes CASFGGTQPYEQYF. The full variable domain, its missing parts supplied by reference TRBV11-2 and TRBJ2-7, is EAGVAQSPRYKIIEKRQSVAFWCNPISGHATLYWYQQILGQGPKLLIQFQNNGVVDDSQLPKDRFSAERLKGVDSTLKIQPAKLEDSAVYLCASFGGTQPYEQYFGPGTRLTVT.